Listed below are T cell receptor beta chains from one sample, sequenced in a study of low-dose radiotherapy and immunotherapy resistance in tumors. TCRdb processed the reads anew with MiXCR; each CDR3 protein has one entry. The repertoire consists of about 64,000 distinct CDR3 sequences, with 26% occurring once and the leading ten covering 6% to 7%. This specimen consisted of PBMCs, obtained before treatment. The receptors were sampled from a male donor with rectosigmoid adenocarcinoma. Each CDR3 is given with its conserved first and last residue. D genes are given only for firm matches.

D gene: TRBD1
J gene: TRBJ2-4
V gene: TRBV6-5
CDR3 protein: CASSSGTGRAKNIQYF

D gene: -
J gene: TRBJ1-5
V gene: TRBV2
CDR3 protein: CALTTGSQSNQPQHF

D gene: TRBD1
J gene: TRBJ2-7
V gene: TRBV5-3
CDR3 protein: CARRQGATYEQYF

D gene: -
J gene: TRBJ2-5
V gene: TRBV18
CDR3 protein: CASSPRGLQETQYF

D gene: -
J gene: TRBJ2-7
V gene: TRBV18
CDR3 protein: CASSPPSDTIAYEQYF

D gene: TRBD2
J gene: TRBJ2-3
V gene: TRBV4-3
CDR3 protein: CASSQLSGGADTQYF

D gene: TRBD1
J gene: TRBJ2-2
V gene: TRBV25-1
CDR3 protein: CASSVPQGKGTGELFF

D gene: -
J gene: TRBJ2-7
V gene: TRBV19
CDR3 protein: CASSKGPVYEQYF

D gene: -
J gene: TRBJ2-1
V gene: TRBV5-1
CDR3 protein: CASSLTGAYNEQFF

D gene: -
J gene: TRBJ1-2
V gene: TRBV27
CDR3 protein: CASSLGSSPNYGYTF

D gene: TRBD1
J gene: TRBJ2-7
V gene: TRBV6-2/TRBV6-3
CDR3 protein: CASGDSHYEQYF

D gene: -
J gene: TRBJ2-7
V gene: TRBV28
CDR3 protein: CASSLEDVREQYF

D gene: TRBD1
J gene: TRBJ2-7
V gene: TRBV28
CDR3 protein: CASSPGQSYEQYF

D gene: TRBD2
J gene: TRBJ2-2
V gene: TRBV7-3
CDR3 protein: CASRTGTSGPGELFF

D gene: -
J gene: TRBJ1-5
V gene: TRBV27
CDR3 protein: CASSLHQGSNQPQHF

D gene: -
J gene: TRBJ2-1
V gene: TRBV5-1
CDR3 protein: CASSAPGRNEQFF

D gene: -
J gene: TRBJ2-7
V gene: TRBV6-2/TRBV6-3
CDR3 protein: CASSWDWSYEQYF

D gene: TRBD1
J gene: TRBJ1-2
V gene: TRBV5-4
CDR3 protein: CASSHPRTGLYGYTF

D gene: -
J gene: TRBJ2-5
V gene: TRBV7-2
CDR3 protein: CASSNQETQYF

D gene: -
J gene: TRBJ2-7
V gene: TRBV6-1
CDR3 protein: CASSATGSSSEQYF

D gene: -
J gene: TRBJ2-7
V gene: TRBV5-5
CDR3 protein: CASSSLTTYEQYF

D gene: TRBD2
J gene: TRBJ2-1
V gene: TRBV4-3
CDR3 protein: CASSLHSSGAHNEQFF

D gene: -
J gene: TRBJ1-1
V gene: TRBV29-1
CDR3 protein: CSGGNTEAFF

D gene: TRBD2
J gene: TRBJ2-5
V gene: TRBV3-1
CDR3 protein: CASSLGLAVIQETQYF

D gene: -
J gene: TRBJ2-7
V gene: TRBV5-6
CDR3 protein: CASSLEIAEGSSYEQYF

D gene: -
J gene: TRBJ1-1
V gene: TRBV2
CDR3 protein: CASSEALGVNTEAFF

D gene: TRBD1
J gene: TRBJ1-3
V gene: TRBV3-1
CDR3 protein: CASSQGTGARRNTIYF